This T cell receptor beta chain was recovered during a study of T cell repertoires in cytomegalovirus infection. About the study: Based on public TCR beta signatures, there were indications of CMV infection and of a matching HLA type. Findings of the study overall: Ex vivo responses were dominated by HLA-C-restricted CMV-specific TCR beta clonotypes.

Germline CDR1 and CDR2: SGHKS and YYEKEE (reference sequence). V gave up 2 bases and J gave up 9 bases; unmatched junction bases: 10. The CDR3 covers 17 residues. TCRdb recomputed calls from the reads with MiXCR, one row per CDR3 protein. The sample contains about 740,000 distinct CDR3 sequences, 35% to 45% of which appear only once. This clonotype was seen more than once but under ten times. Its antigen is currently unknown. This rearrangement joins TRBV5-5 to TRBJ2-1; the match to TRBD2 covers 14 bases. The sequencing input was PBMCs. The clonotype was recovered from a human donor in good health (CMV status not recorded). Some clones in this sample may be carry-over from other donors' samples. DNA of the CDR3: TGTGCCAGCAGCTTCCTGACTAGCGGGGGGGCGGGGGGTGAGCAGTTCTTC. It translates to CASSFLTSGGAGGEQFF.